This note documents a single T cell receptor beta chain sequence. The source of the sample is a study of blood T cell repertoires in COVID-19. Study information: COVID-19 samples, acute and convalescent, were from the United States, Italy and Spain. Sources were T cells, B-cell-depleted T cells, or PBMCs; the material itself was cDNA or gDNA.

Profiling relied on immunoSEQ multiplex PCR, and the TCRdb table lists in-frame clones only, not all of them. In the table there are 25,000 to 35,000 clones, roughly nine tenths of which are singletons. CDR3 size: 12 residues. Per the germline V gene, CDR1 is ENHRY and CDR2 is SYGVKD. V was cut by 0 bases and J by 11 bases, with 10 bases left in between. The clonotype comes from a human donor in a cohort sampled during active COVID-19. The material sequenced was peripheral blood. This chain links TRBV10-3 with TRBJ1-1; the D is unclear. The CDR3: CAISESGLAAFF. CDR3 nucleotides: TGTGCCATCAGTGAGTCCGGGTTGGCTGCTTTCTTT.